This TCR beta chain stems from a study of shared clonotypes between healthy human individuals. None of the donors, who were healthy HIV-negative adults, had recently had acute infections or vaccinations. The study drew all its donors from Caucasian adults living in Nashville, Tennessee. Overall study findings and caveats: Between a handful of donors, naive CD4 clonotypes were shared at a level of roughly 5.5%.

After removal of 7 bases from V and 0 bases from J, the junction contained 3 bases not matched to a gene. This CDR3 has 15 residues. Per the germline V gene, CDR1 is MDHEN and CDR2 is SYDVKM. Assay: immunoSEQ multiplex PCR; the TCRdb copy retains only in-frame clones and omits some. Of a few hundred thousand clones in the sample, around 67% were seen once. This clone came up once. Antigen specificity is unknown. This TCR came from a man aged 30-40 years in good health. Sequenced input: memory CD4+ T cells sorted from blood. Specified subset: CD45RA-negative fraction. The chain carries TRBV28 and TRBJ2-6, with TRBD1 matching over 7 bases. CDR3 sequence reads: CASKGAFSGANVLTF. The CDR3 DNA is TGTGCCAGCAAGGGGGCTTTCTCTGGGGCCAACGTCCTGACTTTC.